These 16 T cell receptor beta chains were sequenced from one sample in a study of T-cell memory formation after mild COVID-19. Via MiXCR, TCRdb re-called the 5' RACE reads, giving one row per CDR3 protein. Seen here are 500,000 to 550,000 distinct CDR3 sequences, around 20% observed once, and the top ten hold approximately 12%. The material sequenced was PBMCs or a T cell subset sorted from them (not recorded which). These receptors all stem from an adult woman who had mild COVID-19 (a few samples of this study predate the infection). Cell type and time point are not known.

This chain connects TRBV7-3 to TRBJ2-7, with 7 bases fitting TRBD1. CDR3 length: 13 amino acids. V lost 5 bases, J lost 6 bases, and 7 bases stayed unmatched. Germline CDR1 is SGHTA and CDR2 is FQGTGA. This chain's CDR3 is CASSPRQGGEQYF. As DNA, the CDR3 is TGTGCCAGCAGCCCAAGACAGGGCGGCGAGCAGTACTTC. Using reference TRBV7-3 and TRBJ2-7 for the parts outside the CDR3, the full variable domain is GAGVSQTPSNKVTEKGKYVELRCDPISGHTALYWYRQSLGQGPEFLIYFQGTGAADDSGLPNDRFFAVRPEGSVSTLKIQRTERGDSAVYLCASSPRQGGEQYFGPGTRLTVT.

In its sample, this clonotype was seen a few times. This rearrangement joins TRBV11-2 to TRBJ2-1, with D perhaps matching TRBD2 (6 bases). Germline V gives CDR1 SGHAT, CDR2 FQNNGV. Trimming removed 0 bases at V and 8 bases at J, with 14 bases between. This CDR3 contains 15 residues. CDR3 bases: TGTGCCAGCAGCTTAGAGTTTAGGACTATAGATGAGCAGTTCTTC. Its translation is CASSLEFRTIDEQFF. Combining the CDR3 with reference TRBV11-2 and TRBJ2-1 gives the whole variable domain EAGVAQSPRYKIIEKRQSVAFWCNPISGHATLYWYQQILGQGPKLLIQFQNNGVVDDSQLPKDRFSAERLKGVDSTLKIQPAKLEDSAVYLCASSLEFRTIDEQFFGPGTRLTVL.

The rearrangement uses TRBV13 and TRBJ2-6; 10 bases agree with TRBD1. Germline CDR1 PRHDT, CDR2 FYEKMQ (reference sequence). The CDR3 is made up of 19 amino acids. V lost 4 bases to trimming and J lost 1 base; unmatched junction nucleotides: 10. The CDR3 DNA follows: TGTGCCAGCAGCTCAACCCGTGACAGGGGGCGTTCTGGGGCCAACGTCCTGACTTTC. Amino acids: CASSSTRDRGRSGANVLTF.

The chain joins TRBV29-1 to TRBJ2-5; perhaps TRBD1 as D (6 bases). Germline V CDR1 and CDR2: SQVTM, ANQGSEA. The CDR3 is 13 residues long. V was cut by 6 bases and J by 4 bases, with 15 bases left in between. The CDR3 is CSVGSGERETQYF. The CDR3 nucleotides are TGCAGCGTCGGGTCAGGGGAGCGAGAGACCCAGTACTTC.

CDR3 coding DNA: TGTGCCAGCAGCACCACTCACTACGAGCAGTACTTC. This encodes CASSTTHYEQYF. The chain is built from TRBV7-9 and TRBJ2-7; the D is unclear. The CDR3 runs 12 residues. Trimming pared 5 bases from V and 3 bases from J, leaving 8 bases between. Germline CDR1 and CDR2: SEHNR and FQNEAQ (reference sequence).

This clonotype was picked up many times. The chain combines TRBV9 with TRBJ2-5, with 8 bases fitting TRBD2. The CDR3 totals 14 residues. The ends lost 4 bases at V and 4 bases at J; junction bases unmatched: 6. From germline, CDR1 is SGDLS and CDR2 YYNGEE. CDR3 bases: TGTGCCAGCAGCCCCCCCGGGGGGGGAGAGACCCAGTACTTC. Residues: CASSPPGGGETQYF.

This chain uses TRBV7-9 with TRBJ2-2; no clear D. The germline CDR1 and CDR2 sequences are SEHNR and FQNEAQ (reference sequence). The CDR3 is 14 amino acids. V dropped 5 bases and J dropped 6 bases, with 13 bases sitting between them. The CDR3 is CASSATGSSGELFF. CDR3 DNA sequence: TGTGCCAGCAGCGCGACGGGTAGCTCCGGGGAGCTGTTTTTT.

CDR3 residues: CASSWAGSGNYEQYF. CDR3 sequence (DNA): TGTGCCAGCAGTTGGGCAGGGAGCGGGAACTACGAGCAGTACTTC. This rearrangement joins TRBV12-3 or TRBV12-4 to TRBJ2-7, with 7 nucleotides matching TRBD2. This CDR3 spans 15 amino acids. The trim removed 4 bases at V and 3 bases at J, leaving 9 bases unmatched.

The J gene is TRBJ2-5, the V gene TRBV12-3 or TRBV12-4, with 9 bases that match TRBD1. Trimming took 2 bases from V and 4 from J; bases not matched to a gene: 11. This CDR3 region has 17 residues. The CDR3 loop is CASSLSRTGDGAETQYF. The CDR3 region has the DNA TGTGCCAGCAGTTTATCCCGGACAGGGGATGGAGCAGAGACCCAGTACTTC.

This clonotype turned up a few times. V is TRBV7-9 and J is TRBJ2-7; D is possibly TRBD1 (6 bases). The CDR3 totals 13 residues. Trimming took 3 bases from V and 3 from J, leaving 9 bases between them. Germline V lookup: CDR1 SEHNR, CDR2 FQNEAQ (reference sequence). As DNA, the CDR3 is TGTGCCAGCAGCTTGAAGGGGGACTACGAGCAGTACTTC. Protein product: CASSLKGDYEQYF. Full variable domain (rest looked up from reference TRBV7-9 and TRBJ2-7): DTGVSQNPRHKITKRGQNVTFRCDPISEHNRLYWYRQTLGQGPEFLTYFQNEAQLEKSRLLSDRFSAERPKGSFSTLEIQRTEQGDSAMYLCASSLKGDYEQYFGPGTRLTVT.

The chain recombines TRBV29-1 with TRBJ1-2; the D gene is possibly TRBD1 (5 bases). Germline-derived CDR1 and CDR2 are SQVTM and ANQGSEA. The V gene lost 3 bases and the J gene lost 8 bases, with 10 bases spanning the gap. The CDR3 covers 11 residues. The CDR3 reads CSVDPTGGYTF. CDR3 in DNA: TGCAGCGTTGATCCCACAGGAGGCTACACCTTC.

This clonotype was observed at least ten times. The V call is TRBV20-1, the J call TRBJ2-5; D unclear. The CDR3 totals 11 residues. Looked up from germline, CDR1 is DFQATT and CDR2 is SNEGSKA (reference sequence). The ends were cut back, 5 bases at V and 6 bases at J, with 10 bases in the middle. In nucleotides, the CDR3 is TGCAGTGCTCCTCTATCGAAGACCCAGTACTTC. This gives the protein CSAPLSKTQYF.

The gene calls are TRBV23-1 and TRBJ2-7; D is unresolved. TRBV23-1 is labeled an ORF, and its function is uncertain. CDR3 length: 16 amino acids. The V end was cut by 0 bases, the J end by 0 bases, with 12 bases between. The CDR3, as DNA: TGCGCCAGCAGTCAATCGGACGTCCGTACCTCCTACGAGCAGTACTTC. Amino acid sequence: CASSQSDVRTSYEQYF.

V and J are TRBV27 and TRBJ1-2; 8 bases agree with TRBD1. The CDR3 is 15 residues long. From germline, CDR1 is MNHEY and CDR2 SMNVEV (reference sequence). V was clipped by 3 bases and J by 8 bases; unmatched bases: 11. The CDR3 region has the DNA TGTGCCAGCAGTTTCGTGTCAGGGGGCGCTAAAGGCTACACCTTC. Translation gives CASSFVSGGAKGYTF.

V usage is TRBV6-6 and J usage is TRBJ1-6, with unresolved D. CDR1 and CDR2 from the germline V gene are MNHNY and SVGAGI (reference sequence). The CDR3 totals 20 residues. V shed 0 bases and J shed 0 bases, with 18 bases lying between them. DNA for the CDR3: TGTGCCAGCAGTTACTCCACACAGAGAATGACGAGCTCCTATAATTCACCCCTCCACTTT. As protein: CASSYSTQRMTSSYNSPLHF.

The chain is built from TRBV4-1 and TRBJ1-1; D remains unclear. The CDR3 sequence is 18 residues long. The V gene lost 1 base and the J gene lost 4 bases, with 22 bases spanning the gap. Per germline, CDR1 MGHRA and CDR2 YSYEKL. CDR3 in DNA: TGCGCCAGCAGCCAAGGAACGATTGGGCTTAGTGTTTTCACTGAAGCTTTCTTT. Amino acid sequence: CASSQGTIGLSVFTEAFF.